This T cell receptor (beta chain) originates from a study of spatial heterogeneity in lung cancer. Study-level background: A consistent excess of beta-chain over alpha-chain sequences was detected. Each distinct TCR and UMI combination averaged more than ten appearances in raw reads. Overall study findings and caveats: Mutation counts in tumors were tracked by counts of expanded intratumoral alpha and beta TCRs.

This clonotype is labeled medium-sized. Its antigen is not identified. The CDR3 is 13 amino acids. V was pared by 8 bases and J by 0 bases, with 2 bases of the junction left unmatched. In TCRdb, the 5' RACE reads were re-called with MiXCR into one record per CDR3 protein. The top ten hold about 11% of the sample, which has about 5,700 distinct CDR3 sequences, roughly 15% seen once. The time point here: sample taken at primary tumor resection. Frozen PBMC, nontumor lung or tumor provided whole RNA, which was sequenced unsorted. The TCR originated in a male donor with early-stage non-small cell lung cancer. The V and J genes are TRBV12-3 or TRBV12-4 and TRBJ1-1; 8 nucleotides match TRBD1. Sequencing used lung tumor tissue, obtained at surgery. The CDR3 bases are TGTGCCAGCCACAGGGGGATGAACACTGAAGCTTTCTTT. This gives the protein CASHRGMNTEAFF.